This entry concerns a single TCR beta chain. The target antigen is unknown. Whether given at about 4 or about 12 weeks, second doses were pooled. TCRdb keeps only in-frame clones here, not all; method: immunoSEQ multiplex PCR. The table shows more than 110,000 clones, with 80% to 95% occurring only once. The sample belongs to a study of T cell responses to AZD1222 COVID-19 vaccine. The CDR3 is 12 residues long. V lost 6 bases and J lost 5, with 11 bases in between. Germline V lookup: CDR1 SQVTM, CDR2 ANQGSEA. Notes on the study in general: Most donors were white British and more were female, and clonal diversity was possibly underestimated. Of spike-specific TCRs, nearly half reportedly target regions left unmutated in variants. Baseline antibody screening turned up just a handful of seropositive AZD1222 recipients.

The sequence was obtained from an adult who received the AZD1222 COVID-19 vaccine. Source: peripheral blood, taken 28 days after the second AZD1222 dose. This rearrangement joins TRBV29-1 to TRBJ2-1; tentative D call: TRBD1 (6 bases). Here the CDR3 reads CSVERTDNEQFF. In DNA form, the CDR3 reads TGCAGCGTGGAGAGGACAGACAATGAGCAGTTCTTC.